This entry describes one T cell receptor beta chain. Its antigen is currently unknown. UMI-tagged TRB cDNA libraries were built via 5' RACE. TCRdb re-analyzed the 5' RACE reads; it lists each CDR3 protein once, without DNA. The listing contains about 120,000 distinct CDR3 sequences. This specimen belongs to a study of CXCR3-negative and CXCR3-positive naive CD8 T cells. Study conclusions and caveats: Compared with CXCR3-negative naive cells, CXCR3-positive naive cells showed more hydrophobic TRB CDR3s.

The specimen sequenced was naive CXCR3+ CD8+ T cells from blood. Described subset: CD45RO-CCR7+CD27+CD95- naive CD8+ T cells expressing CXCR3 (TNR3+). The TCR originated in a human donor in good health. Some clones in this sample may be carry-over from other donors' samples.

Here the CDR3 reads CASSLWDQNTEAFF. The chain is built from TRBV5-1 and TRBJ1-1; with no DNA, the TCRdb D assignment of TRBD1 cannot be verified. CDR1 and CDR2 from the germline V gene are SGHRS and YFSETQ. The CDR3 runs to 14 residues.